This T cell receptor beta chain appears in the sequencing data of a study of cytomegalovirus exposure and HLA in healthy donors. Study-level findings and limits: Per a later analysis, HLA-associated TCR beta chains showed more clonal expansion than other, equally common TCR beta chains. Reportedly, fewer N-insertions than the roughly 700-donor mean appeared in an Asian-associated ancestry cluster in a later analysis. TCR beta V- and J-gene trimming, according to a later analysis, was linked to a missense DCLRE1C variant.

Germline lookup yields CDR1 MGHDK and CDR2 SYGVNS. The CDR3 covers 13 residues. V dropped 4 bases and J dropped 6 bases, with 12 bases sitting between them. As for this clone: The antigen remains unidentified.

Vbeta (60) and Jbeta (13) primers were used in the PCR. The data were produced by immunoSEQ multiplex PCR, yet TCRdb's version contains in-frame clones alone and is incomplete. The sample contains 120,000 to 150,000 clones, roughly 75% of which appear only once. Sequences were obtained from PBMCs. The clonotype comes from a man aged 40-49 years in good health and CMV-seropositive. V usage is TRBV25-1 and J usage is TRBJ2-5; TRBD1 is a possible D gene (5 bases). The CDR3 protein is CASSGSGWQTQYF. DNA of the CDR3: TGTGCCAGCAGTGGATCAGGGTGGCAGACCCAGTACTTC.